This record looks at one T cell receptor (beta chain) sequence and its context. The data were obtained in a study of blood T cell repertoires in COVID-19. Study-level information: Acute-phase and convalescent COVID-19 samples originated in the United States, Italy and Spain. From T cells, B-cell-depleted T cells, or PBMCs came the material, which was cDNA or gDNA.

Trimming stripped 7 bases from V and 0 bases from J, with 10 bases between. Germline assignment: CDR1 SNHLY and CDR2 FYNNEI. The CDR3 runs to 14 residues. Original methodology: Reference gene primer amplification yielded estimated nucleated cell counts. The table came from immunoSEQ multiplex PCR; TCRdb's copy has only in-frame clones and leaves some out. V, J and clone size are taken as reported in that table, and D and trimming were inferred from the DNA itself. Counted here are over 130,000 clones, over 80% occurring once; the ten biggest clones make up about 10%. The sequenced sample was peripheral blood. V usage is TRBV2 and J usage is TRBJ2-1; D is ambiguous. This TCR was recovered from a man between 60 and 75 years old with active or convalescent COVID-19. DNA for the CDR3: TGTGCCAGCACCGAGCGAAACTCCTACAATGAGCAGTTCTTC. It encodes CASTERNSYNEQFF. Using reference TRBV2 and TRBJ2-1 for the parts outside the CDR3, the full variable domain is EPEVTQTPSHQVTQMGQEVILRCVPISNHLYFYWYRQILGQKVEFLVSFYNNEISEKSEIFDDQFSVERPDGSNFTLKIRSTKLEDSAMYFCASTERNSYNEQFFGPGTRLTVL.